Ten or more counts support the clone carrying this T cell receptor beta chain. V was trimmed by 8 bases and J by 4 bases, leaving 14 bases between them. Germline values: CDR1 MDHEN, CDR2 SYDVKM. CDR3 length: 13 amino acids. TCRdb re-called the RT-PCR reads through MiXCR, storing one row per CDR3 protein. The sample has almost 700,000 distinct CDR3 sequences; 13% to 15% are singletons. The sample consisted of memory CD4+ T cells from blood. The chain has TRBV28 and TRBJ2-5; perhaps TRBD2 as D (7 bases). This TCR derives from a female donor in good health, serving as a healthy control. The CDR3 DNA sequence: TGTGCCAGCGGAAGGGGGGGGCGAGAGACCCAGTACTTC. Amino acids: CASGRGGRETQYF.